The source of this T cell receptor (beta chain) is a study of blood T cell repertoires in COVID-19. Whole-study context: In each case, the material was cDNA or gDNA derived from T cells, B-cell-depleted T cells, or PBMCs.

Libraries were prepared by immunoSEQ multiplex PCR; TCRdb keeps only in-frame clonotypes and omits some of them. The table includes roughly 330,000 clones, around 86% detected once. V dropped 6 bases and J dropped 1; count of bases not matched to a gene: 9. Per the germline V gene, CDR1 is SGHKS and CDR2 is YYEKEE (reference sequence). The CDR3 consists of 16 residues. This TCR was recovered from a woman in her 50s with acute or convalescent COVID-19. The rearrangement joins TRBV5-5 to TRBJ2-3, with TRBD1 identical over 9 bases. Input material: peripheral blood. In nucleotides, the CDR3 is TGTGCCAGCACCCACTCCAGGACAGGGGGCACAGATACGCAGTATTTT. This encodes CASTHSRTGGTDTQYF.